The 10 T cell receptor beta chains in this list originate from one sample, sequenced in a study of T cell repertoires in cytomegalovirus infection. The antigens for these receptors are not known. TCRdb independently ran MiXCR on the reads; one entry per CDR3 protein. The data contain some 500,000 distinct CDR3 sequences, around 30% of them singletons. The sample consisted of cultured PBMCs, taken from culture after CMV antigen stimulation. These receptors all come from a human donor in good health (CMV status not recorded). Some clones in this sample may be carry-over from other donors' samples.

The chain recombines TRBV28 with TRBJ1-2; weak D call: TRBD1 (6 bases). With 5 bases removed from V and 8 bases from J, the gap between germline ends came to 18 bases. The CDR3 consists of 14 residues. Germline loops: CDR1 MDHEN, CDR2 SYDVKM. In nucleotides, the CDR3 is TGTGCCAGCAGTCCCCTGGCAGGGGTCCGCGGCTACACCTTC. This encodes CASSPLAGVRGYTF.

The V and J genes are TRBV7-6 and TRBJ2-3; D gene uncertain. Looked up from germline, CDR1 is SGHVS and CDR2 is FNYEAQ. V was shortened by 5 bases and J by 5 bases, with 11 bases between the two germline ends. The CDR3 is made up of 13 amino acids. For the CDR3, the DNA is TGTGCCAGCAGCCCTGGGAACGAAGATACGCAGTATTTT. Translating it yields CASSPGNEDTQYF.

This chain uses TRBV24-1 with TRBJ2-3; D uncertain. CDR1 and CDR2 from the germline V gene are KGHDR and SFDVKD. This CDR3 region has 14 residues. Trimming removed 3 bases at V and 6 bases at J, with 12 bases between. CDR3 DNA: TGTGCCACCAGTGATGTTGGGGTGAAGGATACGCAGTATTTT. As protein: CATSDVGVKDTQYF.

This clonotype turned up a few times. This chain uses TRBV18 with TRBJ1-6; 8 nucleotides agree with TRBD1. The V segment lost 2 bases and the J segment 6 bases; nucleotides outside the gene matches: 6. CDR1 and CDR2 (germline): KGHSH, LQKENI. This CDR3 region has 16 residues. The CDR3 loop is CASSPRQGAFNSPLHF. Written as DNA, the CDR3 is TGTGCCAGCTCACCAAGGCAGGGGGCCTTTAATTCACCCCTCCACTTT.

The gene calls are TRBV12-3 or TRBV12-4 and TRBJ1-2; D unclear. Trimming took 3 bases from V and 8 from J, leaving 7 bases between them. The CDR3 is 11 amino acids. The CDR3 here is CASSFGLGYTF. The DNA for the CDR3 is TGTGCCAGCAGTTTTGGTCTCGGCTACACCTTC.

The chain employs TRBV10-3 and TRBJ2-3, with TRBD2 identical over 9 bases. With V trimmed by 7 bases and J by 3 bases, 2 bases remained unmatched. The CDR3 is 13 residues long. Per the germline V gene, CDR1 is ENHRY and CDR2 is SYGVKD. The CDR3 here is CAITAGGTDTQYF. The CDR3 nucleotides are TGTGCCATCACCGCGGGAGGGACAGATACGCAGTATTTT.

The chain couples TRBV7-2 to TRBJ2-2; TRBD1 might be the D (6 bases). There are 12 residues in the CDR3. The germline V gene encodes CDR1 SGHTA and CDR2 FQGNSA. V was trimmed by 6 bases and J by 7 bases, leaving 9 bases between them. The CDR3 sequence: CASRTGLGELFF. CDR3 sequence (DNA): TGTGCCAGCAGAACAGGGCTCGGGGAGCTGTTTTTT.

The chain has TRBV10-1 and TRBJ2-7, with D possibly matching TRBD1 (5 bases). Trimming took 9 bases from V and 3 from J, leaving 9 bases between them. The CDR3 sequence is 11 residues long. Germline CDR1 is WNHNN and CDR2 is SYGVQD (reference sequence). CDR3 DNA: TGCGCCAGACGCAGGGACTACGAGCAGTACGTC. This codes for CARRRDYEQYV.

In this sample, this clonotype turned up a few times. The chain employs TRBV10-3 and TRBJ2-7; D is undetermined. CDR3 length equals 16 residues. V was shortened by 2 bases and J by 3 bases, with 17 bases between the two germline ends. Germline V lookup: CDR1 ENHRY, CDR2 SYGVKD. Here the CDR3 reads CAISEPAGVFGYEQYF. The DNA for the CDR3 is TGTGCCATCAGTGAGCCTGCAGGTGTCTTCGGCTACGAGCAGTACTTC.

The genes are TRBV7-9 and TRBJ2-1; tentatively, D is TRBD2 (6 bases). The CDR3 is made up of 14 amino acids. Per germline, CDR1 SEHNR and CDR2 FQNEAQ (reference sequence). V was trimmed by 4 bases and J by 4 bases, leaving 11 bases between them. The DNA for the CDR3 is TGTGCCAGCAGCTCCCCGGGGACTTACAATGAGCAGTTCTTC. Protein: CASSSPGTYNEQFF.